This paragraph covers one T cell receptor (beta chain) sequence. Its target is unknown. Germline CDR1 is MNHNS and CDR2 is SASEGT. Trimming cost V 5 bases and J 1 base; bases outside gene matches: 4. The CDR3 covers 14 residues. These data are taken from a study of cytomegalovirus exposure and HLA in healthy donors. Turning to the study itself: Around 83% of 398 genotyped donors fell in the Caucasian-associated ancestry cluster.

PCR was performed using 60 Vbeta and 13 Jbeta primers. TCRdb's copy holds only in-frame clones and misses some; the assay was immunoSEQ multiplex PCR. The sample lists tens of thousands of clones, about 75% seen once, with approximately 5% in the top ten. Findings and caveats of the study: CMV serostatus was the only immune exposure information that was available. In a later analysis, productive TCRs from donors in an Asian-associated ancestry cluster reportedly carried fewer N-insertions than the cohort mean.

What was sequenced was PBMCs. The source is a man in his sixties in good health and CMV-seropositive. The chain combines TRBV6-1 with TRBJ1-1; 7 positions agree with TRBD1. CDR3 in amino acids: CASSLGTANTEAFF. In nucleotides, the CDR3 is TGTGCCAGCAGTCTCGGGACAGCGAACACTGAAGCTTTCTTT.